This T cell receptor (beta chain) was profiled in a study of PD-L1 blockade in urothelial cancer. The protocol was immunoSEQ multiplex PCR, while the TCRdb copy is restricted to in-frame clones and leaves out a portion. The repertoire consists of around 30,000 clones, with 70% to 90% occurring once and the leading ten covering about 3%. Losses at the gene ends were 6 bases for V and 3 bases for J; bases not matched to a gene: 10. The CDR3 is 14 amino acids. Germline V CDR1 and CDR2: SQVTM, ANQGSEA. The receptor was derived from a man aged 50 to 60 with urothelial cancer. The sample in question was PBMCs, obtained around atezolizumab (anti-PD-L1) treatment. The chain has TRBV29-1 and TRBJ2-7, with 8 bases matching TRBD2. CDR3 sequence reads: CSVAGPSGFYEQYF. The CDR3 DNA is TGCAGCGTCGCGGGGCCTAGCGGGTTCTACGAGCAGTACTTC.